What follows are 28 T cell receptor beta chains derived from one specimen sequenced in a study of shared clonotypes between healthy human individuals. Measured with immunoSEQ multiplex PCR; TCRdb has only the in-frame clones, and not every one. The table has 950,000 to 1,100,000 clones, around 78% seen once. Source material: memory CD4+ T cells from PBMCs. The subset: CD45RA-negative fraction. The receptor set was obtained from a man between 18 and 35 years old in good health. Some clones in this sample may be carry-over from other donors' samples.

J is TRBJ1-3 and V is TRBV5-1; 7 bases match TRBD1. V dropped 4 bases and J dropped 1; count of bases not matched to a gene: 5. The CDR3 consists of 15 residues. CDR1 and CDR2 (germline): SGHRS, YFSETQ. This CDR3 reads CASSIPTGSGNTIYF. Here the CDR3 DNA reads TGCGCCAGCAGCATACCGACAGGGTCTGGAAACACCATATATTTT. Together with reference TRBV5-1 and TRBJ1-3, the CDR3 gives the full variable domain: KAGVTQTPRYLIKTRGQQVTLSCSPISGHRSVSWYQQTPGQGLQFLFEYFSETQRNKGNFPGRFSGRQFSNSRSEMNVSTLELGDSALYLCASSIPTGSGNTIYFGEGSWLTVV.

This clone has only a few counts. The identical CDR3 is also encoded by other nucleotide sequences in the sample. V and J are TRBV11-2 and TRBJ2-5, with D uncertain. CDR1 is SGHAT and CDR2 is FQNNGV in the germline V gene. Deletions cut 5 bases from V and 1 base from J, with 8 bases between. The CDR3 sequence is 13 residues long. CDR3 sequence reads: CASSPLSQETQYF. CDR3 in DNA: TGTGCCAGCAGCCCCCTAAGCCAAGAGACCCAGTACTTC.

On this clone itself: The same CDR3 can be traced to other DNA sequences in this sample. J is TRBJ1-1 and V is TRBV5-1; D perhaps matches TRBD1 (5 bases). The CDR3 totals 15 residues. V lost 0 bases and J 4 bases, leaving 13 bases between the germline ends. Germline-derived CDR1 and CDR2 are SGHRS and YFSETQ. CDR3 nucleotide sequence: TGCGCCAGCAGCTTGGTGGGACGGGGATCCACTGAAGCTTTCTTT. Translating gives CASSLVGRGSTEAFF.

This clone has only one observation. V usage is TRBV5-1 and J usage is TRBJ2-7, with 7 bases fitting TRBD1. Germline CDR1 and CDR2: SGHRS and YFSETQ. There are 14 residues in the CDR3. V shed 2 bases and J 4 bases; nucleotides not matched to a gene: 6. In DNA form, the CDR3 reads TGCGCCAGCAGCTTAAATACACAGGGGTACGAGCAGTACTTC. Its protein is CASSLNTQGYEQYF.

The V gene is TRBV9, the J gene TRBJ2-5, with D perhaps matching TRBD1 or TRBD2 (5 bases each). Germline assignment: CDR1 SGDLS and CDR2 YYNGEE. V was cut by 6 bases and J by 4 bases, with 13 bases left in between. The CDR3 has 13 amino acids. The CDR3, as DNA: TGTGCCAGCAACGTTGATGGGGGAGAGACCCAGTACTTC. Translating gives CASNVDGGETQYF.

The rearrangement joins TRBV5-1 to TRBJ2-1; 7 positions match TRBD1. The germline gives CDR1 SGHRS, CDR2 YFSETQ. This CDR3 region has 15 residues. V shed 2 bases and J 4 bases; nucleotides not matched to a gene: 6. This CDR3 reads CASSLGQDGYNEQFF. In nucleotides, the CDR3 is TGCGCCAGCAGCTTAGGACAGGACGGATACAATGAGCAGTTCTTC.

This chain uses TRBV18 with TRBJ1-1; the D is unclear. The V gene lost 10 bases and the J gene lost 0 bases, with 12 bases spanning the gap. The CDR3 covers 13 residues. In germline, CDR1 is KGHSH, CDR2 LQKENI. CDR3 DNA: TGTGCCACCGCTTCCGACGTGAACACTGAAGCTTTCTTT. Its translation is CATASDVNTEAFF.

The rearrangement joins TRBV28 to TRBJ1-1; no reliable D call. CDR3 length: 14 residues. Germline CDR1 MDHEN, CDR2 SYDVKM. Trimming shortened V by 6 bases and J by 3 bases, and 14 bases separated the two germline ends. As DNA, the CDR3 is TGTGCCAGCAGCCTAAGGACTCTCCACACTGAAGCTTTCTTT. Translated: CASSLRTLHTEAFF.

The rearrangement uses TRBV5-1 and TRBJ2-3, with TRBD2 matching over 12 bases. Germline values: CDR1 SGHRS, CDR2 YFSETQ. The CDR3 runs 16 residues. With V trimmed by 4 bases and J by 4 bases, 7 bases remained unmatched. The CDR3 is CASSAELAGGADTQYF. CDR3 nucleotide sequence: TGCGCCAGCAGCGCTGAACTAGCGGGAGGAGCAGATACGCAGTATTTT.

The rearrangement links TRBV6-1 to TRBJ2-7; D possibly corresponds to TRBD2 (6 bases). Germline V gene sequence: CDR1 MNHNS, CDR2 SASEGT. CDR3 length equals 15 residues. V gave up 7 bases and J gave up 3 bases, with 19 bases separating them. Here the CDR3 reads CASTSPSGLLYEQYF. The CDR3 DNA sequence: TGTGCCAGCACTTCTCCCTCGGGACTCCTCTACGAGCAGTACTTC.

J is TRBJ2-2 and V is TRBV7-8; no clear D gene. V was clipped by 1 base and J by 6 bases, with 12 bases between them. Germline V lookup: CDR1 SGHVS, CDR2 FQNEAQ. The CDR3 has 15 residues. The CDR3 loop reads CASSLDRPAAGELFF. The CDR3 DNA is TGTGCCAGCAGCTTAGACCGGCCGGCCGCCGGGGAGCTGTTTTTT.

The V gene is TRBV18, the J gene TRBJ1-5, with D unresolved. Trimming shortened V by 2 bases and J by 7 bases, and 15 bases separated the two germline ends. Germline CDR1 and CDR2: KGHSH and LQKENI. The CDR3 has 15 amino acids. CDR3 in amino acids: CASSPNTEVGQPQHF. DNA for the CDR3: TGTGCCAGCTCACCAAATACGGAAGTAGGGCAGCCCCAGCATTTT.

The J gene is TRBJ2-2, the V gene TRBV28; 7 bases are a match to TRBD1. With V trimmed by 7 bases and J by 11 bases, 4 bases remained unmatched. The V gene's germline CDR1 is MDHEN and CDR2 SYDVKM. The CDR3 has 11 amino acids. CDR3 coding DNA: TGTGCCAGCACACAGGGGAGAGAGCTGTTTTTT. Protein sequence: CASTQGRELFF.

V and J are TRBV5-1 and TRBJ1-4, with 8 bases identical to TRBD1. Trimming at V came to 4 bases and at J to 10 bases, leaving 9 bases not matched to a gene. The CDR3 has 14 residues. Germline CDR1 is SGHRS and CDR2 is YFSETQ. The CDR3 reads CASSDGQGRGKLFF. The CDR3 DNA is TGCGCCAGCAGCGACGGACAGGGCAGGGGAAAACTGTTTTTT.

This clone appeared once. This chain links TRBV4-1 with TRBJ2-5; D is uncertain. CDR3 length equals 11 residues. V lost 1 base and J 9 bases, leaving 6 bases between the germline ends. Germline assignment: CDR1 MGHRA and CDR2 YSYEKL. In DNA form, the CDR3 reads TGCGCCAGCAGCCAAGGGTCGGCCCAGTACTTC. The encoded protein is CASSQGSAQYF.

The rearrangement links TRBV5-4 to TRBJ2-1, with 7 bases that match TRBD2. Germline assignment: CDR1 SGHNT and CDR2 YYREEE (reference sequence). The CDR3 spans 16 residues. Germline trimming cut 4 bases from V and 9 bases from J; bases unmatched to any gene: 16. The CDR3 bases are TGTGCCAGCAGCCCCACCGGCGGCGGGAGTTTGTTTGAGCAGTTCTTC. Protein: CASSPTGGGSLFEQFF. Complete variable domain (other parts from reference TRBV5-4 and TRBJ2-1): ETGVTQSPTHLIKTRGQQVTLRCSSQSGHNTVSWYQQALGQGPQFIFQYYREEENGRGNFPPRFSGLQFPNYSSELNVNALELDDSALYLCASSPTGGGSLFEQFFGPGTRLTVL.

This clone is a singleton in its sample. The chain recombines TRBV7-9 with TRBJ2-1; tentative D call: TRBD1 (5 bases). The CDR3 contains 14 residues. The V and J ends lost 3 bases and 5 bases respectively, with 11 bases between them. Germline values: CDR1 SEHNR, CDR2 FQNEAQ (reference sequence). The CDR3: CASSLMTRDNEQFF. The CDR3 coding sequence is TGTGCCAGCAGCTTGATGACCAGGGACAATGAGCAGTTCTTC.

The genes are TRBV7-8 and TRBJ1-1; 8 nucleotides agree with TRBD1. The CDR3 extends over 15 amino acids. Germline V CDR1 and CDR2: SGHVS, FQNEAQ. V trimming: 0 bases; J trimming: 1 base; junction bases outside the gene matches: 1. The CDR3 here is CASSLAGTGNTEAFF. The DNA of the CDR3 is TGTGCCAGCAGCTTAGCTGGGACAGGGAACACTGAAGCTTTCTTT.

The chain couples TRBV7-2 to TRBJ1-1; no reliable D call. Trimming pared 4 bases from V and 1 base from J, leaving 10 bases between. CDR1 and CDR2 from the germline V gene are SGHTA and FQGNSA. The CDR3 is made up of 14 amino acids. CDR3 nucleotides: TGTGCCAGCAGCTCCAGACGGGGGAACACTGAAGCTTTCTTT. Translating gives CASSSRRGNTEAFF. Based on the CDR3 plus reference TRBV7-2 and TRBJ1-1, the full variable domain is GAGVSQSPSNKVTEKGKDVELRCDPISGHTALYWYRQSLGQGLEFLIYFQGNSAPDKSGLPSDRFSAERTGGSVSTLTIQRTQQEDSAVYLCASSSRRGNTEAFFGQGTRLTVV.

This clone is a singleton in its sample. The V gene is TRBV2, the J gene TRBJ1-1; D possibly corresponds to TRBD1 (5 bases). Germline CDR1 SNHLY, CDR2 FYNNEI. V lost 5 bases and J lost 5, with 15 bases in between. This CDR3 has 14 residues. CDR3 in amino acids: CASSSESGGTEAFF. As DNA, the CDR3 is TGTGCCAGCAGTTCAGAGTCGGGGGGAACTGAAGCTTTCTTT.

The chain combines TRBV9 with TRBJ2-5; 9 bases agree with TRBD1. V shed 4 bases, J shed 4 bases, and the junction held 17 bases outside the gene matches. Germline V gives CDR1 SGDLS, CDR2 YYNGEE. The CDR3 is 18 residues long. The CDR3 loop is CASSPRFMTGGGRETQYF. The CDR3 nucleotides read TGTGCCAGCAGCCCACGGTTCATGACAGGGGGAGGTCGAGAGACCCAGTACTTC.

The chain employs TRBV7-8 and TRBJ2-5, with TRBD2 matching over 11 bases. Germline CDR1 SGHVS, CDR2 FQNEAQ. The J segment lost 4 bases and the V segment lost 3 bases, leaving 4 bases of the junction unmatched. This CDR3 has 15 residues. The CDR3 protein is CASSLLAGGGETQYF. As DNA, the CDR3 is TGTGCCAGCAGCTTGTTAGCGGGAGGGGGAGAGACCCAGTACTTC.

CDR3 sequence reads: CASGTGGANTEAFF. DNA of the CDR3: TGTGCCAGCGGGACAGGGGGCGCGAACACTGAAGCTTTCTTT. The rearrangement joins TRBV2 to TRBJ1-1, with 12 bases fitting TRBD1. CDR1 and CDR2 (germline): SNHLY, FYNNEI. J lost 1 base, V lost 8 bases, and 2 bases had no gene match. The CDR3 runs 14 residues.

The chain has TRBV7-2 and TRBJ2-5; 7 nucleotides align to TRBD2. V was pared by 5 bases and J by 6 bases, with 9 bases of the junction left unmatched. This CDR3 is built from 14 residues. Germline CDR1 SGHTA, CDR2 FQGNSA. The CDR3 sequence is CASSPAGLVKTQYF. The CDR3 coding sequence is TGTGCCAGCAGCCCCGCCGGACTAGTGAAGACCCAGTACTTC.

In its sample, this clone was seen many times. This sample includes further DNA sequences coding for the same CDR3. The chain links TRBV4-1 to TRBJ1-5; possible D gene TRBD1, 5 bases. Germline V gene lookup returns CDR1 MGHRA and CDR2 YSYEKL. This CDR3 contains 15 residues. V gave up 2 bases and J gave up 6 bases, with 14 bases separating them. Here the CDR3 reads CASSQFLAGGQPQHF. DNA for the CDR3: TGCGCCAGCAGCCAATTCCTCGCGGGGGGTCAGCCCCAGCATTTT.

The CDR3 protein is CASRSLRPPTNEKLFF. As DNA, the CDR3 is TGTGCCAGCAGATCCTTACGGCCCCCAACTAATGAAAAACTGTTTTTT. The chain is built from TRBV7-2 and TRBJ1-4; D gene ambiguous. Deletions cut 6 bases from V and 0 bases from J, with 14 bases between. Germline V CDR1 and CDR2: SGHTA, FQGNSA. CDR3 size: 16 residues.

The chain combines TRBV12-5 with TRBJ2-3, with 10 bases matching TRBD1. V was pared by 5 bases and J by 5 bases, with 7 bases of the junction left unmatched. The CDR3 is made up of 15 amino acids. CDR1 and CDR2 from the germline V gene are LGHNT and FRNRAP. This CDR3 is CASGPSGTGEDTQYF. For the CDR3, the DNA is TGTGCTAGTGGTCCCTCAGGGACAGGGGAAGATACGCAGTATTTT.

V gene TRBV5-1 combines with J gene TRBJ2-2; 9 bases match TRBD2. CDR1 and CDR2 from the germline V gene are SGHRS and YFSETQ. The trim removed 1 base at V and 7 bases at J, leaving 5 bases unmatched. The CDR3 extends over 15 amino acids. The DNA for the CDR3 is TGCGCCAGCAGCTTGTTAGCGGGAGTTGACGGGGAGCTGTTTTTT. Its protein is CASSLLAGVDGELFF.